Sequencing of this TCR beta chain was carried out in a study of Ad26.COV2.S vaccination and SARS-CoV-2 variants. About the research overall: Enrolled in COV1001, the donor was in the Ad26.COV2.S trial arm, which received the vaccine. In the study, Ad26.COV2.S was injected intramuscularly once, or twice 56 days apart.

Findings of the study overall: While placebo recipients had lower spike-specific TCR breadth, vaccine recipients had more. Measurements of TCR breadth and depth may have given underestimates of the total T cell responses.

As to this clone: Its specificity is unknown.

Treatment meaning: roughly 20 received Ad26.COV2.S at low or high dose, single or two shots; 5 received placebo; per-sample allocation not given. All samples were drawn on day 63, counting from the first vaccine or placebo injection. The repertoire was sequenced with immunoSEQ multiplex PCR; TCRdb's copy has only in-frame clones and lacks some. The sample shows 380,000 or so clones, 83% of them seen only once. The germline CDR1 and CDR2 sequences are SQVTM and ANQGSEA. The CDR3 runs to 14 residues. Trimming took 6 bases from V and 1 from J, leaving 15 bases between them. This receptor was obtained from a person aged 18 to 65 who received the Ad26.COV2.S COVID-19 vaccine or a placebo. Material: peripheral blood, obtained in a trial of Ad26.COV2.S vaccine versus placebo. This sequence joins TRBV29-1 and TRBJ1-1; D is unresolved. The CDR3 DNA reads as TGCAGCGTGGAGAGAGGACTCAAGAACACTGAAGCTTTCTTT. This codes for CSVERGLKNTEAFF. Based on the CDR3 plus reference TRBV29-1 and TRBJ1-1, the full variable domain is SAVISQKPSRDICQRGTSLTIQCQVDSQVTMMFWYRQQPGQSLTLIATANQGSEATYESGFVIDKFPISRPNLTFSTLTVSNMSPEDSSIYLCSVERGLKNTEAFFGQGTRLTVV.